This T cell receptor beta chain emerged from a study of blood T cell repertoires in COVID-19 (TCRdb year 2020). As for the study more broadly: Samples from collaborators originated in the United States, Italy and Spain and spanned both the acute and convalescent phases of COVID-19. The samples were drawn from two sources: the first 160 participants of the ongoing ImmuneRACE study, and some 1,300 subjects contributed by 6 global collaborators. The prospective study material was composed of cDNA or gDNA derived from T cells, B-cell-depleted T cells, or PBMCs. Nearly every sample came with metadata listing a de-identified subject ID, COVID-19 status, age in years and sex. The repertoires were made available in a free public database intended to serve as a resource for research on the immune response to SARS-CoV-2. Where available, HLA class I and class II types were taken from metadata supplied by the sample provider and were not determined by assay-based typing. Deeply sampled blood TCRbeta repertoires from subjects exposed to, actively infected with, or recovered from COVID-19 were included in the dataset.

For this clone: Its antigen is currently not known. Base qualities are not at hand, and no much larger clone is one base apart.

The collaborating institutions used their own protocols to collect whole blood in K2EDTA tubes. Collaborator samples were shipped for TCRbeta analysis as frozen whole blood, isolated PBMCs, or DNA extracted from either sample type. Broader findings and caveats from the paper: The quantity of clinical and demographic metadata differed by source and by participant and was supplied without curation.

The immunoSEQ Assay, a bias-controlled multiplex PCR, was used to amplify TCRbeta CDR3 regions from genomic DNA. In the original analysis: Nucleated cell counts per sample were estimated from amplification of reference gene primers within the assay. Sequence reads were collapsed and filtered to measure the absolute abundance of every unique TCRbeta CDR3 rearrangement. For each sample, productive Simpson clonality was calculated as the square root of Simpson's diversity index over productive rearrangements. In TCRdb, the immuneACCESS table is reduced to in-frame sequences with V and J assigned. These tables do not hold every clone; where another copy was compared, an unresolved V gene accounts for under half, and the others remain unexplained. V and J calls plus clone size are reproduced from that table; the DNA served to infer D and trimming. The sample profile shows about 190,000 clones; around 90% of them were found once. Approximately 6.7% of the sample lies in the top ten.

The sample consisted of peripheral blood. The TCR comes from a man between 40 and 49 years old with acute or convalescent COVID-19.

The CDR3 region: CASSPQYTEAFF. The DNA sequence is given as TGTGCCAGCAGTCCCCAGTACACTGAAGCTTTCTTT. This chain is built from TRBV28 and TRBJ1-1; the D gene cannot be resolved reliably. The V end loses 5 bases and the J end loses 3 bases, and a stretch of 7 bases separates them. Reading the germline V gene gives CDR1 MDHEN and CDR2 SYDVKM. The CDR3 sequence holds 12 residues, the cysteine and phenylalanine included. Only the CDR3 portion is preserved as DNA: 36 bases, with reading frame beginning at the first base.